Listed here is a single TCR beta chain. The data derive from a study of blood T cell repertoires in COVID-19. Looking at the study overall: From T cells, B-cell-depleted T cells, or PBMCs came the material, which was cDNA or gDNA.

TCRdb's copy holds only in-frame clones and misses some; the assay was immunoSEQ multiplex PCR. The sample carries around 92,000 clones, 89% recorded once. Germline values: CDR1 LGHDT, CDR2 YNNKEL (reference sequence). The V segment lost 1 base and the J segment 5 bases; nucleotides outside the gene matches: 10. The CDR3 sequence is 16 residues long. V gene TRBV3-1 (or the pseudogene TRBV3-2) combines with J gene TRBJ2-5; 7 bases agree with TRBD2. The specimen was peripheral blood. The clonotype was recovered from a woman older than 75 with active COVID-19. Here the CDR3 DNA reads TGTGCCAGCAGCCAAGGGCGGGAGACTCGGGTGGAGACCCAGTACTTC. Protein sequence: CASSQGRETRVETQYF.